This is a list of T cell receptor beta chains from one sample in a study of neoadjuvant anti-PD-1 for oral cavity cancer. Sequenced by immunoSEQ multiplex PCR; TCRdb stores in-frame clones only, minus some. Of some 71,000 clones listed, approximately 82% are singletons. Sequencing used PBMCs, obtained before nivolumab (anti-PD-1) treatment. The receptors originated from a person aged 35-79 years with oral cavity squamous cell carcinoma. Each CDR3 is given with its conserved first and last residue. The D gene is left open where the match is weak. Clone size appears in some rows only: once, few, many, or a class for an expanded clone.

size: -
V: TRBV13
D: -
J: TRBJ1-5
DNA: TGTGCCACAAATCAGCCCCAGCATTTT
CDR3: CATNQPQHF

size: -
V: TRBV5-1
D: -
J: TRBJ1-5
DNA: TGCGCCAGCAGCTCGGACAGCGGTGTTGGCAATCAGCCCCAGCATTTT
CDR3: CASSSDSGVGNQPQHF

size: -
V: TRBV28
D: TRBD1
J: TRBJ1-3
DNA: TGTGCCAGCAGCGACCGACAGGGGGCAAGTGGAAACACCATATATTTT
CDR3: CASSDRQGASGNTIYF

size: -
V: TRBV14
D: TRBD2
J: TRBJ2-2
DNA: TGTGCCAGCAGCCATAGTCGGGGGAGCGGGAGTTCCGGGGAGCTGTTTTTT
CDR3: CASSHSRGSGSSGELFF

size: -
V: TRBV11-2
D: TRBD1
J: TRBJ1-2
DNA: TGTGCCAGCAGCTCGATCGGACAGGGGAGCAGCGGCTACACCTTC
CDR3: CASSSIGQGSSGYTF

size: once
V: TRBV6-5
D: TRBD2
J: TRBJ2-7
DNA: TGTGCCAGCAGTTACGGACTAGCGGGGGCCTACGAGCAGTACTTC
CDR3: CASSYGLAGAYEQYF

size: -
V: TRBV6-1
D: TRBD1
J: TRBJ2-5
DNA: TGTGCCAGCAGAGGGACAGGGGGGTTAGAGACCCAGTACTTC
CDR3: CASRGTGGLETQYF

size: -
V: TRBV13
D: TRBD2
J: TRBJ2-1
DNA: TGTGCCAGCAGCTTCTTAGCGGGAGGGAATGAGCAGTTCTTC
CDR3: CASSFLAGGNEQFF

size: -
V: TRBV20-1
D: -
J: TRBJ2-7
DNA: TGCAGTGCTAGATGGGGCTACGAGCAGTACTTC
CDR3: CSARWGYEQYF

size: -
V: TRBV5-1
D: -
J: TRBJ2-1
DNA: TGCGCCAGCAGCTTGGCTTCTTTTGAGTTGGGTTGGAATGAGCAGTTCTTC
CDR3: CASSLASFELGWNEQFF